At least ten counts were recorded for the clone carrying this TCR beta chain. Its antigen is not identified. This record comes from a study of CD8 T cells in ankylosing spondylitis. Making the TCR beta libraries involved quantitative 5'-RACE with molecular barcodes. TCRdb reprocessed the 5' RACE reads via MiXCR and lists one record per CDR3 protein. This table holds about 220,000 distinct CDR3 sequences, around 6.6% found once. Study-level points and caveats: It appeared that ankylosing spondylitis blood was characterized by a TCR beta motif of eight highly homologous variants. Several of the motif variants were reported before in synovial fluid and blood from reactive arthritis. Disease-associated clones were CD8+ and fairly uncommon in peripheral blood.

The TCR comes from a male donor with ankylosing spondylitis. Sequencing used blood, either unsorted or a sorted T cell fraction (not recorded which).

CDR3 DNA: TGCGCCAGCAGCTTGGATGCAGGCTCTCTTCTCTATGGCTACACCTTC. This sequence encodes CASSLDAGSLLYGYTF. This sequence joins TRBV5-1 and TRBJ1-2, with unresolved D. The length of the CDR3 is 16 residues. The germline V and J ends were trimmed by 0 bases and 4 bases, with 16 bases remaining between them. The V gene's germline CDR1 is SGHRS and CDR2 YFSETQ.